These T cell receptor beta chains were read from a single sample in a study of technical replicates of blood from a handful of donors. The method was immunoSEQ multiplex PCR; TCRdb's version includes in-frame clones alone and lacks a portion of them. Counted here are 8,000 to 10,000 clones, 91% occurring once; the ten biggest clones make up more than 8%. Material for sequencing was PBMCs. All receptors derive from a human donor in good health. Each CDR3 is given without its conserved first and last residue. The size entry is marked missing in some rows and otherwise reads once, few, many or a size class.

CDR3 length	V gene	J gene	clone size	CDR3 protein
11	TRBV19	TRBJ1-2	once	ATQDRGQGGYT
11	TRBV10-1	TRBJ2-5	NA	ARTWTGQETQY
10	TRBV29-1	TRBJ1-1	few	SVEVNSAEAF
12	TRBV5-8	TRBJ1-4	NA	ASSFRGLNEKLF
12	TRBV5-6	TRBJ1-1	NA	ASSLGLQGTEAF
11	TRBV30	TRBJ2-5	NA	AWRRGSQETQY
11	TRBV27	TRBJ2-7	few	AIRRVGSYEQY
13	TRBV9	TRBJ2-3	NA	ASSVGGGGTDTQY
13	TRBV30	TRBJ2-7	NA	ACSVAGDGRDEQY
14	TRBV9	TRBJ2-1	NA	ASSVAVGGSYNEQF
14	TRBV7-8	TRBJ1-1	NA	ASSLKEKGAHTEAF
11	TRBV10-3	TRBJ2-1	NA	AISPGSYNEQF
16	TRBV2	TRBJ1-2	NA	ASSETFTAGESRYGYT
14	TRBV6-6	TRBJ2-4	NA	ASSYGAGVAKNIQY
12	TRBV19	TRBJ1-2	NA	ATKGQVGDYGYT
12	TRBV9	TRBJ2-5	NA	ASSVGTDQETQY
15	TRBV5-1	TRBJ2-5	NA	ASSGGTSGGNQETQY
13	TRBV30	TRBJ2-1	NA	AWSEDLGLAGPQF
13	TRBV7-2	TRBJ1-4	NA	ASSISGTRNEKLF
12	TRBV18	TRBJ2-7	NA	ASSPLQVSYEQY
14	TRBV18	TRBJ2-1	NA	ASSPLAGVGSNEQF
12	TRBV6-5	TRBJ1-1	NA	ASSYDRLNTEAF
12	TRBV23-1	TRBJ2-7	NA	ASSGSGLACEQY
15	TRBV5-1	TRBJ2-6	NA	ASSLAGGGSGANVLT
13	TRBV4-1	TRBJ2-1	NA	ASSPAGTKYNEQF
13	TRBV19	TRBJ1-5	NA	ASSITLEGIQPQH
15	TRBV4-1	TRBJ2-2	NA	ASSQDRAGTITGELF
9	TRBV6-1	TRBJ1-5	NA	ASSFNQPQH
13	TRBV4-2	TRBJ2-7	NA	ASSQDYLAEDKQY
11	TRBV7-2	TRBJ2-1	once	ASSLDSYLGQF
11	TRBV28	TRBJ1-2	NA	ASSPGQLISYT
12	TRBV30	TRBJ1-2	NA	ASMVSGVHYGYT
9	TRBV2	TRBJ2-7	NA	ASSLKREQY
15	TRBV7-9	TRBJ2-1	NA	ASSSIAGEGSYNEQF
13	TRBV29-1	TRBJ2-1	NA	SASSGRASYNEQF
15	TRBV9	TRBJ2-3	NA	ASSVEGLAEVGDTQY
12	TRBV4-1	TRBJ2-7	once	ASSQDYTTGEQY
11	TRBV13	TRBJ2-1	NA	ASSPGLANEQF
14	TRBV6-1	TRBJ2-7	NA	ASSEEAGTGGSLQY
12	TRBV28	TRBJ2-2	once	ASSLGTPAGELF
13	TRBV5-6	TRBJ2-5	once	ASSLPGLAGEVQY
11	TRBV13	TRBJ1-2	NA	ASSPGQGDGYT
14	TRBV28	TRBJ1-5	once	ASSLPGTQKRQPQH
14	TRBV19	TRBJ1-5	NA	ASSFLQGYRNQPQH
12	TRBV30	TRBJ2-2	NA	AWGLAGGHGELF
14	TRBV5-1	TRBJ2-1	NA	ASSLVLAGVYNEQF
11	TRBV5-1	TRBJ1-1	once	ASSVGEWTEAF
11	TRBV11-2	TRBJ1-3	NA	ASSRYSGNTIY
13	TRBV6-5	TRBJ1-1	NA	ATRTGGTGGTEAF
13	TRBV27	TRBJ2-5	NA	ASSSGGLAEETQY
12	TRBV4-2	TRBJ2-1	NA	ASSLQSRDNEQF
11	TRBV2	TRBJ1-1	NA	ASSVSQNTEAF
12	TRBV12-5	TRBJ2-2	NA	ASTRTANTGELF